The T cell receptor beta chain under discussion was sequenced for a study of blood T cell repertoires in COVID-19. Study context: T cells, B-cell-depleted T cells, or PBMCs provided the cDNA or gDNA that served as material.

Concerning this clone itself: A junction end diverges from the germline sequence, so it may reflect a read error.

Participant-given clinical history determined each cohort assignment. Per the germline V gene, CDR1 is SSHAT and CDR2 is FNYEAQ (reference sequence). CDR3 length: 13 amino acids. In the authors' methods: Amplifying reference gene primers gave estimates of nucleated cell counts. TCRdb's copy holds only in-frame clones and misses some; the assay was immunoSEQ multiplex PCR. That table supplies the V and J calls and clone size; D and trimming were determined from the DNA. The table records about 250,000 clones, 70% to 90% of them present only once. This receptor was obtained from a woman in her 50s who had recovered from COVID-19. The rearrangement joins TRBV7-7 to TRBJ1-1, with D possibly being TRBD1 (5 bases). Material for sequencing was PBMCs or T cells enriched from blood (not recorded which). Written as DNA, the CDR3 is TGTGCTAGCAGCTTAGGACAGAACACTGAAGCTTTCTTT. Protein: CASSLGQNTEAFF. Complete variable domain (other parts from reference TRBV7-7 and TRBJ1-1): GAGVSQSPRYKVTKRGQDVTLRCDPISSHATLYWYQQALGQGPEFLTYFNYEAQPDKSGLPSDRFSAERPEGSISTLTIQRTEQRDSAMYRCASSLGQNTEAFFGQGTRLTVV.